These 31 T cell receptor beta chains share one sample of origin, sequenced in a study of control samples from healthy donors and cancer patients. Libraries were prepared by immunoSEQ multiplex PCR; TCRdb keeps only in-frame clonotypes and omits some of them. The sample has fewer than 200,000 clones; 90% to 95% are singletons. Sequencing input: blood. These receptor sequences come from a woman in her sixties or seventies in good health.

This chain connects TRBV16 to TRBJ2-5; 8 bases agree with TRBD2. CDR1 KGHSY and CDR2 FQNENV come from the germline V gene. The CDR3 is 15 residues long. The ends lost 4 bases at V and 2 bases at J; junction bases unmatched: 6. CDR3 nucleotides: TGTGCCAGCAGCCGTGGTAGCGGGGAACAAGAGACCCAGTACTTC. It encodes CASSRGSGEQETQYF.

The genes are TRBV6-5 and TRBJ1-6, with a weak D call TRBD1 (5 bases). Germline values: CDR1 MNHEY, CDR2 SVGAGI. V was shortened by 6 bases and J by 7 bases, with 16 bases between the two germline ends. There are 15 residues in the CDR3. The CDR3 here is CASSQTQEINSPLHF. The CDR3 DNA sequence: TGTGCCAGCAGCCAAACACAGGAAATCAATTCACCCCTCCACTTT.

This sequence joins TRBV5-1 and TRBJ1-4, with 7 bases lining up with TRBD1. V was pared by 2 bases and J by 5 bases, with 6 bases of the junction left unmatched. The germline CDR1 and CDR2 sequences are SGHRS and YFSETQ. This CDR3 has 15 amino acids. CDR3 sequence reads: CASSLTGTVNEKLFF. The CDR3 DNA reads as TGCGCCAGCAGCTTAACCGGGACAGTGAATGAAAAACTGTTTTTT.

V is TRBV5-1 and J is TRBJ2-2; D might be TRBD1 (5 bases). The germline CDR1 and CDR2 sequences are SGHRS and YFSETQ. Trimming shortened V by 4 bases and J by 6 bases, and 16 bases separated the two germline ends. This CDR3 comprises 15 residues. CDR3 coding DNA: TGCGCCAGCAGCCGAAGGGGAATTCGAGCCGGGGAGCTGTTTTTT. Its translation: CASSRRGIRAGELFF.

This chain joins TRBV15 and TRBJ1-3; weak D call: TRBD1 (5 bases). CDR3 length equals 16 residues. The germline gives CDR1 LNHNV, CDR2 YYDKDF (reference sequence). Trimming took off 0 bases at V and 4 bases at J, with 13 bases between the two ends. CDR3 sequence: CATSRDMGPAGNTIYF. The CDR3 DNA sequence: TGTGCCACCAGCAGAGATATGGGGCCCGCAGGAAACACCATATATTTT.

With regard to this clone: The junction departs from germline at one end; a sequencing error may be responsible. The chain carries TRBV7-7 and TRBJ2-5, with a tentative D call TRBD2 (7 bases). CDR3 length: 16 amino acids. The germline V gene has CDR1 SSHAT and CDR2 FNYEAQ (reference sequence). The CDR3 region has the DNA TGTGCTAGCAGCTTAGGCGGGGGCGGCTACAAAGAGACCCAGTACTTC. It encodes CASSLGGGGYKETQYF. Using reference TRBV7-7 and TRBJ2-5 for the parts outside the CDR3, the full variable domain is GAGVSQSPRYKVTKRGQDVTLRCDPISSHATLYWYQQALGQGPEFLTYFNYEAQPDKSGLPSDRFSAERPEGSISTLTIQRTEQRDSAMYRCASSLGGGGYKETQYFGPGTRLLVL.

The gene calls are TRBV9 and TRBJ1-2; 8 bases match TRBD1. Germline V lookup: CDR1 SGDLS, CDR2 YYNGEE. V dropped 0 bases and J dropped 4; count of bases not matched to a gene: 11. CDR3 length equals 17 residues. The DNA of the CDR3 is TGTGCCAGCAGCGTAGAGCCCCCAGGACAGGGAAGCTATGGCTACACCTTC. This encodes CASSVEPPGQGSYGYTF.

The V gene is TRBV5-1, the J gene TRBJ1-3; D is undetermined. This CDR3 is 15 amino acids long. V lost 4 bases and J 4 bases, leaving 15 bases between the germline ends. Germline V gene sequence: CDR1 SGHRS, CDR2 YFSETQ. CDR3 protein: CASSLGPERGNTIYF. The CDR3 bases are TGCGCCAGCAGCCTGGGTCCGGAGAGGGGAAACACCATATATTTT.

The chain recombines TRBV12-3 or TRBV12-4 with TRBJ2-2; D perhaps matches TRBD2 (5 bases). This CDR3 has 13 amino acids. V dropped 3 bases and J dropped 6 bases, with 8 bases sitting between them. CDR3 loop: CASSFVGAGELFF. For the CDR3, the DNA is TGTGCCAGCAGTTTCGTGGGAGCCGGGGAGCTGTTTTTT.

This chain joins TRBV7-2 and TRBJ2-3, with 8 bases aligning to TRBD2. CDR3 size: 15 residues. Trimming removed 4 bases from V and 0 bases from J; junction bases left unmatched: 3. Germline-derived CDR1 and CDR2 are SGHTA and FQGNSA. CDR3 sequence (DNA): TGTGCCAGCAGCTCCAGACTAGCGAGCACAGATACGCAGTATTTT. Its protein product is CASSSRLASTDTQYF. The full variable domain, rest sourced from reference TRBV7-2 and TRBJ2-3, is GAGVSQSPSNKVTEKGKDVELRCDPISGHTALYWYRQSLGQGLEFLIYFQGNSAPDKSGLPSDRFSAERTGGSVSTLTIQRTQQEDSAVYLCASSSRLASTDTQYFGPGTRLTVL.

The J gene is TRBJ1-6, the V gene TRBV10-3, with no clear D. Germline V CDR1 and CDR2: ENHRY, SYGVKD. The length of the CDR3 is 14 residues. The germline V and J ends were trimmed by 10 bases and 4 bases, with 14 bases remaining between them. The CDR3 DNA reads TGTGCCACCCAGGTGGGCATGTATAATTCACCCCTCCACTTT. The encoded protein is CATQVGMYNSPLHF.

The chain is built from TRBV19 and TRBJ1-2; 8 nucleotides agree with TRBD1. Germline V gives CDR1 LNHDA, CDR2 SQIVND (reference sequence). CDR3 length: 12 residues. J was trimmed by 7 bases and V by 6 bases; bases with no gene match: 4. Written as DNA, the CDR3 is TGTGCCAGTAGCCCCAGGGGGCTTGGCTACACCTTC. Protein sequence: CASSPRGLGYTF.

The V gene is TRBV2, the J gene TRBJ2-7, with D possibly TRBD2 on 7 matching bases. The CDR3 is 14 residues long. Germline V CDR1 and CDR2: SNHLY, FYNNEI. Deletions cut 7 bases from V and 3 bases from J, with 16 bases between. CDR3 residues: CASIEGGAGYEQYF. DNA for the CDR3: TGTGCCAGCATCGAGGGGGGGGCAGGCTACGAGCAGTACTTC.

V and J are TRBV4-1 and TRBJ2-2, with D possibly being TRBD2 (6 bases). This CDR3 has 17 amino acids. V shed 2 bases and J shed 2 bases, with 15 bases lying between them. Germline V gives CDR1 MGHRA, CDR2 YSYEKL. The DNA of the CDR3 is TGCGCCAGCAGCCAACTAAGTCGACTAGAAAACACCGGGGAGCTGTTTTTT. This translates into CASSQLSRLENTGELFF.

CDR3 coding DNA: TGTGCCACTATAACGGGCAGGATTAATTCACCCCTCCACTTT. Protein product: CATITGRINSPLHF. The V and J genes are TRBV7-7 and TRBJ1-6; D not certain. Trimming removed 10 bases from V and 6 bases from J, with 16 bases in between. Germline V CDR1 and CDR2: SSHAT, FNYEAQ (reference sequence). This CDR3 region has 14 residues. Variable domain in full (rest from reference TRBV7-7 and TRBJ1-6): GAGVSQSPRYKVTKRGQDVTLRCDPISSHATLYWYQQALGQGPEFLTYFNYEAQPDKSGLPSDRFSAERPEGSISTLTIQRTEQRDSAMYRCATITGRINSPLHFGNGTRLTVT.

This sequence joins TRBV3-1 (or the pseudogene TRBV3-2) and TRBJ1-3; D unresolved. Trimming took off 0 bases at V and 2 bases at J, with 8 bases between the two ends. Germline V gene sequence: CDR1 LGHDT, CDR2 YNNKEL (reference sequence). CDR3 length: 15 amino acids. CDR3 in amino acids: CASSQDIGTGNTIYF. The CDR3 coding sequence is TGTGCCAGCAGCCAAGATATAGGGACTGGAAACACCATATATTTT.

This sequence joins TRBV6-4 and TRBJ2-2, with D possibly matching TRBD2 (5 bases). The V end lost 5 bases, the J end lost 4 bases, and 11 bases lay between the germline ends. This CDR3 contains 14 residues. CDR1 MRHNA and CDR2 SNTAGT come from the germline V gene. CDR3 DNA sequence: TGTGCCAGCAGTCCTAAAGGAGGCACCGGGGAGCTGTTTTTT. Translating it yields CASSPKGGTGELFF.

J is TRBJ1-6 and V is TRBV19; 8 nucleotides agree with TRBD1. There are 17 residues in the CDR3. Trimming removed 3 bases from V and 5 bases from J; junction bases left unmatched: 9. Germline V gene sequence: CDR1 LNHDA, CDR2 SQIVND (reference sequence). The CDR3 reads CASSIGRGRQDNSPLHF. The CDR3 region has the DNA TGTGCCAGTAGTATTGGCAGGGGGCGACAAGATAATTCACCCCTCCACTTT.

This sequence joins TRBV5-1 and TRBJ1-4, with 10 nucleotides matching TRBD1. Unmatched junction bases numbered 6, after V lost 4 bases and J lost 0 bases. The CDR3 runs 17 residues. CDR1 and CDR2 (germline): SGHRS, YFSETQ. The DNA of the CDR3 is TGCGCCAGCAGCCCCCGGACAGGGGGGACAACTAATGAAAAACTGTTTTTT. Protein: CASSPRTGGTTNEKLFF.

V is TRBV12-3 or TRBV12-4 and J is TRBJ2-3; D not resolved. CDR3 length: 13 amino acids. V was cut by 5 bases and J by 5 bases, with 11 bases left in between. The CDR3 bases are TGTGCCAGCAGTACCGATTCTCGAGATACGCAGTATTTT. It is translated as CASSTDSRDTQYF.

The V call is TRBV18, the J call TRBJ1-1; a weak D match, TRBD1 (5 bases). The V end was cut by 0 bases, the J end by 4 bases, with 12 bases between. Germline V gene sequence: CDR1 KGHSH, CDR2 LQKENI. This CDR3 comprises 15 residues. As DNA, the CDR3 is TGTGCCAGCTCACCACCGCGGGGGGGTAGCACTGAAGCTTTCTTT. As protein: CASSPPRGGSTEAFF.

The V gene is TRBV5-6, the J gene TRBJ1-2; no definite D call. CDR3 size: 14 residues. Trimming removed 2 bases from V and 5 bases from J, with 13 bases in between. Germline CDR1 SGHDT, CDR2 YYEEEE. This CDR3 reads CASSLGQRTYGYTF. Here the CDR3 DNA reads TGTGCCAGCAGCTTAGGTCAGAGAACTTATGGCTACACCTTC.

This clone was seen more than once but under ten times. This CDR3 is CASSGASGTARGYTF. CDR3 nucleotides: TGCGCCAGCAGCGGGGCCTCTGGGACCGCTAGAGGCTACACCTTC. The rearrangement uses TRBV4-3 and TRBJ1-2, with a possible D match to TRBD1 (5 bases). The CDR3 is 15 residues long. The germline V and J ends were trimmed by 5 bases and 8 bases, with 21 bases remaining between them. In germline, CDR1 is LGHNA, CDR2 YSLEER.

The chain links TRBV3-1 (or the pseudogene TRBV3-2) to TRBJ2-2; no definite D call. Germline values: CDR1 LGHDT, CDR2 YNNKEL (reference sequence). This CDR3 contains 11 residues. The V end lost 8 bases, the J end lost 6 bases, and 7 bases lay between the germline ends. CDR3: CASSVAGELFF. CDR3 coding DNA: TGTGCCAGCTCCGTTGCCGGGGAGCTGTTTTTT.

The rearrangement links TRBV24-1 to TRBJ2-3, with D possibly TRBD2 on 6 matching bases. Germline loops: CDR1 KGHDR, CDR2 SFDVKD. Trimming took 2 bases from V and 4 from J, leaving 9 bases between them. The CDR3 has 14 residues. CDR3 amino acids: CATSDSTRSDTQYF. The CDR3 DNA is TGTGCCACCAGTGATTCGACTAGATCAGATACGCAGTATTTT.

The chain combines TRBV27 with TRBJ1-2; no definite D call. This CDR3 region has 13 residues. Trimming stripped 6 bases from V and 8 bases from J, with 16 bases between. Germline V gene lookup returns CDR1 MNHEY and CDR2 SMNVEV (reference sequence). In DNA form, the CDR3 reads TGTGCCAGCAGCCCCGTGATTTTTGGGGGCTACACCTTC. Amino acid sequence: CASSPVIFGGYTF.

CDR3 bases: TGTGCCAGCACGACCTATACAGGCCCCTATGGCTACACCTTC. The encoded protein is CASTTYTGPYGYTF. The V gene is TRBV19, the J gene TRBJ1-2; TRBD1 is a possible D gene (5 bases). V was clipped by 9 bases and J by 4 bases, with 18 bases between them. Germline V lookup: CDR1 LNHDA, CDR2 SQIVND (reference sequence). The CDR3 consists of 14 residues.

This chain joins TRBV3-1 (or the pseudogene TRBV3-2) and TRBJ1-4; D unresolved. Between the trimmed V and J ends, which lost 3 bases and 4 bases, there was a span of 12 bases. The CDR3 spans 15 residues. Looked up from germline, CDR1 is LGHDT and CDR2 is YNNKEL (reference sequence). The CDR3 DNA reads TGTGCCAGCAGCCAGAACTCCGGGGATAATGAAAAACTGTTTTTT. The encoded protein is CASSQNSGDNEKLFF.

The rearrangement joins TRBV6-5 to TRBJ2-5; possible D gene TRBD2, 6 bases. V was pared by 8 bases and J by 7 bases, with 20 bases between. Per the germline V gene, CDR1 is MNHEY and CDR2 is SVGAGI. The CDR3 is made up of 14 amino acids. CDR3 amino acids: CASDPVGVGGTQYF. The CDR3 nucleotides are TGTGCCAGCGATCCTGTGGGGGTCGGGGGGACCCAGTACTTC.

This clone showed up just once. Other DNA sequences from this sample encode an identical CDR3 as well. V and J are TRBV2 and TRBJ2-3; TRBD1 or TRBD2 may be the D gene (5 bases each). This CDR3 is built from 15 residues. The V gene's germline CDR1 is SNHLY and CDR2 FYNNEI. The germline V and J ends were trimmed by 2 bases and 3 bases, with 12 bases remaining between them. The CDR3, as DNA: TGTGCCAGCAGTGAATCGAGGGGTCGGACAGATACGCAGTATTTT. This translates into CASSESRGRTDTQYF.

The chain has TRBV2 and TRBJ1-1; TRBD1 matches at 8 bases. Germline CDR1 reads SNHLY; CDR2 reads FYNNEI. The CDR3 totals 11 residues. The V gene end was trimmed by 6 bases and the J gene end by 6 bases; junction bases not matched to a gene: 0. The CDR3 loop reads CASRTGAEAFF. CDR3 nucleotides: TGTGCCAGCAGGACAGGGGCTGAAGCTTTCTTT. Using reference TRBV2 and TRBJ1-1 for the parts outside the CDR3, the full variable domain is EPEVTQTPSHQVTQMGQEVILRCVPISNHLYFYWYRQILGQKVEFLVSFYNNEISEKSEIFDDQFSVERPDGSNFTLKIRSTKLEDSAMYFCASRTGAEAFFGQGTRLTVV.